The present T cell receptor beta chain was sequenced within a study of shared clonotypes between healthy human individuals (dated by TCRdb to the early 2020s). With regard to the full study: The cohort comprised a couple of women and a few men aged 18 to 49 years. For each donor, CD4 naive and CD4 memory were each given three plates, CD8 naive was given two plates, and CD8 memory was given one plate. Blood TCR repertoires of roughly five healthy adults were deeply sequenced to estimate repertoire size and the extent of clonotype sharing between individuals. Different laboratories and diverse techniques were used to prepare libraries and sequence TCR repertoires, to increase sequencing depth and limit assay-specific biases. Each donor's leukapheresis produced roughly between roughly 0.85 and 9.5 billion PBMCs.

The donors were healthy, HIV-negative adults who had no recently reported acute infections or vaccinations. Every donor was a Caucasian adult residing in Nashville, Tennessee, USA. CD4+ T cells were enriched through magnetic negative selection, after which naive cells were positively selected on CD45RA and the remaining negative fraction served as the memory subset. After blood collection by leukapheresis, PBMCs were isolated using Ficoll-Histopaque density gradient centrifugation and then cryopreserved in the vapor phase of liquid nitrogen. Analytical flow cytometry was used to check the purity and quantity of each magnetically sorted T cell population. Genomic DNA was isolated from each sorted fraction and quantified by UV absorbance on a Nanodrop 2000c. A distance of 22 bases separates the germline ends of V and J, which lose 0 bases and 0 bases respectively. The CDR3, from cysteine to phenylalanine, totals 19 residues. Of the read, only the CDR3 DNA is kept; its 57 bases are in frame from base 1. Sequences SGHRS (CDR1) and YFSETQ (CDR2) are obtained from the germline V gene.

A note on this clone: Its binding antigen is unknown. No clone much larger than this one lies a single base away; base qualities are absent.

Using the deep immunoSEQ assay, multiplex PCR amplified TCR CDR3 regions from genomic DNA. Extracted genomic DNA from each cell subset was spread evenly across all wells of several immunoSEQ 96-well plates, with each plate serving as a replicate. For sorted subsets, around 200 ng genomic DNA, equal to tens of thousands of T cell genomes, was loaded into each replicate PCR. Purified libraries were measured with a Qubit 3.0 fluorometer, size-checked on a Bioanalyzer 2100, and measured again with the KAPA Library Quantification kit. Each immunoSEQ 96-well plate was sequenced on its own single-read 150-cycle Illumina NextSeq 550 flow cell. In the source study's methods: Because the immunoSEQ output included only junctional sequences and no quality scores, the filtering could not be the same as the filtering used for full-length reads. Sequences were annotated with PyIR, a Python wrapper for IgBLAST v1.9, and V/J genes and CDR3 were assigned using IMGT germline references. Reads with weak V/J assignments (E-value above 1e-6), missing CDR3, stop codons, out-of-frame junctions, or ambiguous translated residues were removed. V3J clonotypes were defined as sequences sharing the same inferred V gene, J gene, and CDR3 amino acid sequence. Percentage overlap between repertoires was computed as shared unique clonotypes divided by the size of the smaller repertoire. Three approaches were used to assess repertoire richness: RTK rarefaction, the Chao1 estimator, and Recon v2.1 estimates of unobserved clonotypes. OLGA was used to compute generation probabilities for all TCRbeta clonotypes that the gDNA method yielded from a handful of donors. Imported from immuneACCESS, the table was reduced by TCRdb to in-frame sequences with V and J called. These copies leave out some clones; in studies compared against another copy, an unresolved V gene accounts for under half, and the cause of the remainder is not known. D and trimming come from the DNA, and the V and J calls and clone size come from that table. For this sample the table gives approximately 2.3 million clones, of which more than 85% were detected only once. The ten largest account for about 0.39% of the sample.

Here is what the overall study found, with its caveats: Because the study included a small number of donors, the genetic and exposure-history diversity represented was limited. Higher generation probabilities were observed for clonotypes shared by all four sorted-subset donors than for non-shared clonotypes. Incomplete sequencing was indicated by rarefaction of sorted-subset datasets, despite the large sequencing depth. Larger estimated clonotype richness was generally found for naive subsets than for memory subsets. Based on pairwise subsampling, the degree of clonotype sharing among donors was expected to be affected by sequencing depth. Sampling was limited to blood, and TCR repertoires in tissue likely differ from TCR repertoires in blood. When several donors were compared, the shared fraction of clonotypes was around 5% for naive CD4, less than 4% for naive CD8, 2% to 2.5% for memory CD4, and under 0.5% for memory CD8.

This sequence was found in a man aged 18 to 29 in good health. Some clones in this sample may be carry-over from other donors' samples. The sample comprised naive CD4+ T cells from PBMCs. Reading the label with the study, this specimen's cell subset or site is: CD45RA+ positively selected. The receptor chain draws on TRBV5-1 and TRBJ2-7, with no D gene named confidently. The DNA sequence is given as TGCGCCAGCAGCTTGGAACCCTCTAGGATGCGAGTCGACTCCTACGAGCAGTACTTC. This yields the protein CASSLEPSRMRVDSYEQYF.